This is a list of T cell receptor beta chains from one sample in a study of T-cell reconstitution after alpha-beta-depleted transplantation in children. TCRdb used MiXCR to reprocess the PCR reads, holding one entry per CDR3 protein. The profile shows 640,000 or so distinct CDR3 sequences, 16% of them singletons. The sequences come from PBMCs from the stem cell graft donor, collected from the stem cell graft. The source is a human donor who donated a stem cell graft to a child with acute myeloid leukemia. The CDR3 runs from the conserved cysteine through the conserved F or W. A D gene is named only where the DNA matches it firmly. Size tells how often a clone was seen (once, few, many) or the class of an expanded clone, and some rows leave it out.

abundance,j_gene,d_gene,v_gene,CDR3nt,CDR3aa
many,TRBJ1-4,TRBD1,TRBV20-1,TGCAGTGCTAGTGTGGACAGGGATGAAAAACTGTTTTTT,CSASVDRDEKLFF
NA,TRBJ1-2,NA,TRBV6-1,TGTGCCAGCAGAGCGAAATGGACAGACTTCCTATATGGCTACACCTTC,CASRAKWTDFLYGYTF
many,TRBJ1-2,NA,TRBV12-3/TRBV12-4,TGTGCCAGCAGTACGGACACGTCCAACTATGGCTACACCTTC,CASSTDTSNYGYTF
few,TRBJ2-7,NA,TRBV20-1,TGCAGTGCTAGAGATGGGGACGGCGGGTGGGAGCAGTACTTC,CSARDGDGGWEQYF
few,TRBJ1-5,TRBD1,TRBV20-1,TGCAGTGCTAGGACGCCCGAGACAGGGGTAATTCAGCCCCAGCATTTT,CSARTPETGVIQPQHF
once,TRBJ2-2,TRBD1,TRBV2,TGTGCCATCAGCACCGTCGGGACAGGGGGACGATGGAACACAGGGGAGCTGTTTTTT,CAISTVGTGGRWNTGELFF
many,TRBJ2-3,TRBD2,TRBV20-1,TGCAGTGCCAGGAGAGCGGGGGTTCGTACCACAGATACGCAGTATTTT,CSARRAGVRTTDTQYF
many,TRBJ1-4,TRBD1,TRBV20-1,TGCAGTGCTTCCGGACAGGGGGAGGCTAATGAAAAACTGTTTTTT,CSASGQGEANEKLFF
few,TRBJ1-1,TRBD1,TRBV5-4,TGTGCCAGCAGCTTGGGGGACGGGTGGACAGGGGAGAACACTGAAGCTTTCTTT,CASSLGDGWTGENTEAFF
many,TRBJ2-5,TRBD2,TRBV29-1,TGCAGCGTTTATCGGGGGGAAGAGGCCCAGTACTTC,CSVYRGEEAQYF
many,TRBJ1-4,NA,TRBV12-3/TRBV12-4,TGTGCCAGCAGTTTCCGAAGGAACAATGAAAAACTGTTTTTT,CASSFRRNNEKLFF